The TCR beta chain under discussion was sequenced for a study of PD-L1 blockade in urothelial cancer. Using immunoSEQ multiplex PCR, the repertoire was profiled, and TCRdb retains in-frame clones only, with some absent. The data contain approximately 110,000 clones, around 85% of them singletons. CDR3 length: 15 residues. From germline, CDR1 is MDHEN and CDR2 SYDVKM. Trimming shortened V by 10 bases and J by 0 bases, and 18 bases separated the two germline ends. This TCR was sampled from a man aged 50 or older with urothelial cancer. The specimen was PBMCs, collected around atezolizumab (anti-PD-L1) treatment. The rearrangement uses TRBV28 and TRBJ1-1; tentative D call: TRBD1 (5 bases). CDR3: CATSLEGSLNTEAFF. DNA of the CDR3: TGTGCCACGTCGCTGGAGGGGTCATTGAACACTGAAGCTTTCTTT.